This TCR beta chain was identified in a study of breast tumors, draining lymph nodes, adjacent tissues. In its sample, this clonotype is medium-sized. Its antigen is currently unknown. TCRdb reprocessed the multiplex PCR reads via MiXCR and lists one record per CDR3 protein. The data show approximately 250,000 distinct CDR3 sequences, with approximately 36% seen just once and approximately 3.7% held by the top ten. Study results and caveats: Tumor repertoires ranked between lymph nodes and nontumor tissue in diversity, with V and J gene preferences. Tumor T cell lymph node origin was a supported hypothesis, not proven. Findings are consistent with lymph node origin and intratumoral expansion of most tumor T cells. Luminal-like breast cancer showed significantly higher tumor–nontumor repertoire similarity than basal-like.

Breast cancer patients provided tissue from their axillary draining lymph nodes. Germline V gene sequence: CDR1 SQVTM, CDR2 ANQGSEA. CDR3 size: 12 residues. V lost 4 bases to trimming and J lost 5 bases; unmatched junction nucleotides: 3. This receptor was obtained from a female donor with breast cancer. Some clones in this sample may be carry-over from other donors' samples. Sequences were obtained from axillary lymph node tissue. This chain links TRBV29-1 with TRBJ2-7; 9 bases line up with TRBD1. CDR3 residues: CSVVTGGHEQYF. For the CDR3, the DNA is TGCAGCGTTGTTACAGGGGGCCACGAGCAGTACTTC.